This note documents a single T cell receptor beta chain sequence. What this receptor recognizes is not known. The input lacks base qualities; no much larger clone sits a single base away. These data are taken from a study of blood T cell repertoires in COVID-19 (dated by TCRdb to between 2020 and 2021). Background for the entire study: Collaborator samples came from the United States, Italy and Spain and covered acute and convalescent phases of COVID-19. Where HLA class I and class II types were available, the types were taken from metadata supplied by the sample provider, not from assay-based typing. The sample metadata nearly always contained a de-identified subject ID, COVID-19 status, age in years and sex. The samples were drawn from two sources: the first 160 participants of the ongoing ImmuneRACE study, and fewer than 1,500 subjects contributed by 6 global collaborators. Subjects who had been exposed to COVID-19, were actively infected with it, or had recovered from it provided the deeply sampled blood TCRbeta repertoires that made up the dataset. The prospective study material was composed of cDNA or gDNA derived from T cells, B-cell-depleted T cells, or PBMCs. The repertoires were released in a freely available public database intended as a resource for research on the immune response to SARS-CoV-2. Study-wide conclusions, independent of this receptor: Clinical and demographic metadata were provided uncurated, with the amount varying by source and participant.

Each collaborating institution followed its own protocols to collect whole blood in K2EDTA tubes. For TCRbeta analysis, collaborator samples were shipped as frozen whole blood, as isolated PBMCs, or as DNA extracted from either sample type. The CDR3 runs 12 amino acids, cysteine and phenylalanine included. CDR3 DNA only is kept here, 36 bases in frame from base 1. Trimming costs V 4 bases and J 5 bases, and their ends lie 8 bases apart. Looking up the germline V gene yields CDR1 SNHLY and CDR2 FYNNEI. TCRbeta CDR3 regions were amplified from genomic DNA using the immunoSEQ Assay, a bias-controlled multiplex PCR. The published analysis was carried out like this. Within the assay, amplification of reference gene primers was used to estimate how many nucleated cells each sample contained. To quantify the absolute abundance of each unique TCRbeta CDR3 rearrangement, sequence reads were collapsed and filtered. For each sample, productive Simpson clonality was calculated by taking the square root of Simpson's diversity index across productive rearrangements. TCRdb retrieved this table from immuneACCESS and kept in-frame rearrangements only. Not all clones are present; in checked studies, unresolved V genes account for under half, and no reason is known for the remainder. Clone size and V and J calls were adopted from that table, with D and trimming inferred from the DNA. This sample lists approximately 89,000 clones; around four fifths were detected once. The top ten hold over 9.5% of the sample.

This TCR came from a woman aged 65 to 85 with active or convalescent COVID-19. The chain uses TRBV2 and TRBJ2-5, with no confidently assigned D gene. Sequenced: peripheral blood. The CDR3 region has the sequence CASSVVSETQYF. The bases are TGTGCCAGCAGTGTCGTGTCCGAGACCCAGTACTTC.